The 20 T cell receptor beta chains given below trace back to one sample, sequenced in a study of T cell responses to AZD1222 COVID-19 vaccine. Sequencing used immunoSEQ multiplex PCR; TCRdb keeps in-frame clones, though not all of them. The table lists 120,000 to 150,000 clones, approximately 90% of them singletons. The sequencing used peripheral blood, collected on day 0 of MenACWY control vaccination. These receptors all come from an adult in good health.

This chain connects TRBV3-1 (or the pseudogene TRBV3-2) to TRBJ1-2; no definite D call. This CDR3 region has 16 residues. Germline CDR1 LGHDT, CDR2 YNNKEL (reference sequence). Trimming took 0 bases from V and 2 from J, leaving 13 bases between them. The CDR3 coding sequence is TGTGCCAGCAGCCAAGAGGTTCAGGCCTTCAACTATGGCTACACCTTC. Translated: CASSQEVQAFNYGYTF.

This chain connects TRBV19 to TRBJ1-6; TRBD1 matches 7 bases. The V gene end was trimmed by 6 bases and the J gene end by 7 bases; junction bases not matched to a gene: 12. CDR3 length: 16 residues. The germline gives CDR1 LNHDA, CDR2 SQIVND (reference sequence). The CDR3 coding sequence is TGTGCCAGTAGCCGGAAGACCGGGACAGCAAATTCACCCCTCCACTTT. Amino acid sequence: CASSRKTGTANSPLHF. Variable domain in full (rest from reference TRBV19 and TRBJ1-6): DGGITQSPKYLFRKEGQNVTLSCEQNLNHDAMYWYRQDPGQGLRLIYYSQIVNDFQKGDIAEGYSVSREKKESFPLTVTSAQKNPTAFYLCASSRKTGTANSPLHFGNGTRLTVT.

J is TRBJ2-1 and V is TRBV14; weak D call: TRBD2 (5 bases). V shed 0 bases and J shed 0 bases, with 15 bases lying between them. The CDR3 is made up of 18 amino acids. Per germline, CDR1 SGHDN and CDR2 FVKESK. As DNA, the CDR3 is TGTGCCAGCAGCCAAGATAGACGAGGGTTGAGCTCCTACAATGAGCAGTTCTTC. Translating it yields CASSQDRRGLSSYNEQFF.

This rearrangement joins TRBV11-2 to TRBJ2-7; the D gene is possibly TRBD1 (6 bases). CDR1 SGHAT and CDR2 FQNNGV come from the germline V gene. V was cut by 5 bases and J by 2 bases, with 10 bases left in between. The CDR3 consists of 13 residues. CDR3 DNA: TGTGCCAGCAGCCGACAGGACACCTACGAGCAGTACTTC. This sequence encodes CASSRQDTYEQYF.

The chain joins TRBV4-2 to TRBJ2-3; 7 nucleotides line up with TRBD2. This CDR3 has 17 residues. CDR1 and CDR2 from the germline V gene are LGHNA and YNFKEQ. The J segment lost 2 bases and the V segment lost 0 bases, leaving 8 bases of the junction unmatched. The CDR3 DNA reads as TGTGCCAGCAGCCAAGACTCCTTAGCGGGCCCCACAGATACGCAGTATTTT. Encoded protein: CASSQDSLAGPTDTQYF.

The V gene is TRBV5-1, the J gene TRBJ2-1; 8 nucleotides match TRBD1. Looked up from germline, CDR1 is SGHRS and CDR2 is YFSETQ. The CDR3 has 16 residues. J gave up 1 base and V 4 bases, and 7 bases lay outside the gene matches. DNA of the CDR3: TGCGCCAGCAGCCCGTTGACAGGGGCTTCCTACAATGAGCAGTTCTTC. This encodes CASSPLTGASYNEQFF.

The chain has TRBV2 and TRBJ1-5; TRBD1 matches at 7 bases. This CDR3 has 15 residues. V lost 6 bases and J lost 2; bases outside the gene matches: 7. CDR1 is SNHLY, CDR2 FYNNEI, per germline. The CDR3 protein is CASRPDRVGNQPQHF. The CDR3 DNA follows: TGTGCCAGCAGACCCGACAGGGTGGGCAATCAGCCCCAGCATTTT.

The rearrangement joins TRBV28 to TRBJ1-1; tentative D call: TRBD1 (5 bases). There are 14 residues in the CDR3. Looked up from germline, CDR1 is MDHEN and CDR2 is SYDVKM. V was clipped by 3 bases and J by 6 bases, with 14 bases between them. CDR3 region: CASSLGRGYAEAFF. CDR3 bases: TGTGCCAGCAGTTTGGGGCGGGGGTATGCTGAAGCTTTCTTT.

This chain uses TRBV6-5 with TRBJ1-5, with D uncertain. Per germline, CDR1 MNHEY and CDR2 SVGAGI. Trimming left V 3 bases short and J 8 bases short, with 14 bases between. The CDR3 length is 14 residues. CDR3 nucleotides: TGTGCCAGCAGTTATGAGGCCTACCGGGAGCCCCAGCATTTT. Residues: CASSYEAYREPQHF.

The chain links TRBV7-8 to TRBJ1-2, with no clear D. Per the germline V gene, CDR1 is SGHVS and CDR2 is FQNEAQ. Trimming left V 5 bases short and J 5 bases short, with 9 bases between. The CDR3 length is 12 residues. In DNA form, the CDR3 reads TGTGCCAGCAGCCCCCCCCGGTATGGCTACACCTTC. The encoded protein is CASSPPRYGYTF.

The J gene is TRBJ1-3, the V gene TRBV20-1; the match to TRBD1 covers 7 bases. With 6 bases clipped from V and 0 bases from J, the junction kept 8 bases outside the gene matches. Germline V gives CDR1 DFQATT, CDR2 SNEGSKA (reference sequence). The CDR3 runs 15 residues. CDR3: CSASNRGGSGNTIYF. CDR3 sequence (DNA): TGCAGTGCCAGTAACAGGGGCGGCTCTGGAAACACCATATATTTT.

V and J are TRBV9 and TRBJ1-5; D is uncertain. The germline V and J ends were trimmed by 4 bases and 0 bases, with 11 bases remaining between them. The CDR3 covers 15 residues. Germline values: CDR1 SGDLS, CDR2 YYNGEE. CDR3 nucleotide sequence: TGTGCCAGCAGCCCCCGTCCAGATAGCAATCAGCCCCAGCATTTT. Its protein product is CASSPRPDSNQPQHF.

V is TRBV6-5 and J is TRBJ2-7; TRBD1 or TRBD2 may be the D gene (5 bases each). The ends were cut back, 6 bases at V and 6 bases at J, with 12 bases in the middle. This CDR3 region has 12 residues. Germline CDR1 is MNHEY and CDR2 is SVGAGI. The chain's CDR3 is CASSQPGLEQYF. As DNA, the CDR3 is TGTGCCAGCAGCCAACCGGGGCTCGAGCAGTACTTC.

The chain links TRBV5-1 to TRBJ2-7; 10 bases fit TRBD1. Germline trimming cut 3 bases from V and 5 bases from J; bases unmatched to any gene: 14. This CDR3 region has 17 residues. CDR1 SGHRS and CDR2 YFSETQ come from the germline V gene. The CDR3, as DNA: TGCGCCAGCAGCTCTTGGCCGACGGGACAGGGGAAGGACGAGCAGTACTTC. Its protein is CASSSWPTGQGKDEQYF.

V gene TRBV7-9 combines with J gene TRBJ2-3, with D perhaps TRBD2 (6 bases). CDR3 length: 15 amino acids. The ends were cut back, 5 bases at V and 2 bases at J, with 14 bases in the middle. Germline V gene sequence: CDR1 SEHNR, CDR2 FQNEAQ (reference sequence). The CDR3 DNA sequence: TGTGCCAGCAGCCGGGACTTGGTATTCACAGATACGCAGTATTTT. This translates into CASSRDLVFTDTQYF.

This chain's CDR3 is CASSQSERMGEKLFF. The CDR3 DNA reads as TGTGCCAGCAGCCAATCAGAGCGCATGGGTGAAAAACTGTTTTTT. The V call is TRBV3-1 (or the pseudogene TRBV3-2), the J call TRBJ1-4; D not resolved. The length of the CDR3 is 15 residues. CDR1 is LGHDT, CDR2 YNNKEL, per germline (reference sequence). Trimming took 2 bases from V and 7 from J, leaving 14 bases between them.

The CDR3 spells CASSQVEGDPGRSGNTIYF. In nucleotides, the CDR3 is TGCGCCAGCAGCCAAGTCGAGGGGGACCCGGGGAGATCTGGAAACACCATATATTTT. This rearrangement joins TRBV4-1 to TRBJ1-3, with D possibly TRBD1 on 6 matching bases. V lost 1 base, J lost 1 base, and 20 bases lay in between. Germline CDR1 is MGHRA and CDR2 is YSYEKL. The CDR3 extends over 19 amino acids.

This sequence joins TRBV7-6 and TRBJ1-3; the D gene is possibly TRBD1 (5 bases). Germline CDR1 and CDR2: SGHVS and FNYEAQ. V lost 4 bases and J lost 4, with 20 bases in between. The length of the CDR3 is 17 residues. Here the CDR3 DNA reads TGTGCCAGCAGCTCCCGGGACCTACGCTCGCGCGGAAACACCATATATTTT. Translated, it gives CASSSRDLRSRGNTIYF. The whole variable domain, filled in from reference TRBV7-6 and TRBJ1-3, reads GAGVSQSPRYKVTKRGQDVALRCDPISGHVSLYWYRQALGQGPEFLTYFNYEAQQDKSGLPNDRFSAERPEGSISTLTIQRTEQRDSAMYRCASSSRDLRSRGNTIYFGEGSWLTVV.

CDR3: CASSDPPSNQPQHF. In nucleotides, the CDR3 is TGTGCCAGCAGTGACCCTCCGAGCAATCAGCCCCAGCATTTT. The chain is built from TRBV6-1 and TRBJ1-5; D not certain. The CDR3 extends over 14 amino acids. Looked up from germline, CDR1 is MNHNS and CDR2 is SASEGT. V gave up 3 bases and J gave up 1 base, with 7 bases separating them.

This sequence joins TRBV4-2 and TRBJ1-2, with D hard to call. Germline assignment: CDR1 LGHNA and CDR2 YNFKEQ. V was shortened by 0 bases and J by 1 base, with 6 bases between the two germline ends. The CDR3 covers 14 residues. The CDR3 loop reads CASSQDLGNYGYTF. The CDR3 DNA follows: TGTGCCAGCAGCCAAGATCTGGGTAACTATGGCTACACCTTC.